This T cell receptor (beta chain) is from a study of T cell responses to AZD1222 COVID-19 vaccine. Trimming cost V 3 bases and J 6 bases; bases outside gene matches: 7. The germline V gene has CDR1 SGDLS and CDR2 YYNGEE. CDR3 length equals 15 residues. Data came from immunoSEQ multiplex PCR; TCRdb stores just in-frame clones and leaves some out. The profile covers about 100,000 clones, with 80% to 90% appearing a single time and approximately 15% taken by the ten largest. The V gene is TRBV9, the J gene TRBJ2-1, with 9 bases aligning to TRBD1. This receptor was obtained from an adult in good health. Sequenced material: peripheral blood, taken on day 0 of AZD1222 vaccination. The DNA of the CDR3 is TGTGCCAGCAGCGCGGAACAGGGGGCGGCCAATGAGCAGTTCTTC. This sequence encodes CASSAEQGAANEQFF.